The 5 T cell receptor beta chains below come from one sample, sequenced in a study of Graves' ophthalmopathy and Graves' hyperthyroidism. Beta-chain TCR CDR3 regions were amplified from RNA transcripts. An initial RT-PCR round employing HTBI primers preceded a second-round multiplex PCR. TCRdb passed the multiplex PCR reads through MiXCR, listing each CDR3 protein once. The repertoire holds hundreds of thousands of distinct CDR3 sequences, with over 15% as singletons. Sequenced: peripheral blood. The source is a woman younger than 35 with stable Graves' hyperthyroidism.

This clonotype was counted at least ten times. At one end the junction does not follow the germline gene, possibly because of a read error. V usage is TRBV2 and J usage is TRBJ1-2; no definite D call. The V gene's germline CDR1 is SNHLY and CDR2 FYNNEI. The CDR3 covers 12 residues. The CDR3, as DNA: TGTGCCAGCAGTAAAGCTAACTATGGCTACACCTTC. As protein: CASSKANYGYTF. Looking up the rest from reference TRBV2 and TRBJ1-2 gives the full variable domain: EPEVTQTPSHQVTQMGQEVILRCVPISNHLYFYWYRQILGQKVEFLVSFYNNEISEKSEIFDDQFSVERPDGSNFTLKIRSTKLEDSAMYFCASSKANYGYTFGSGTRLTVV.

This clonotype was picked up many times. V is TRBV6-2 or TRBV6-3 and J is TRBJ1-2; no firm D call. The germline CDR1 and CDR2 sequences are MNHEY and SVGEGT. The CDR3 contains 11 residues. Trimming left V 6 bases short and J 5 bases short, with 7 bases between. CDR3 bases: TGTGCCAGCAGCTACGCGTATGGCTACACCTTC. Its translation: CASSYAYGYTF.

This clonotype has only one observation. The chain links TRBV7-8 to TRBJ1-2; the D gene is possibly TRBD1 (6 bases). CDR3 length: 14 amino acids. Germline V CDR1 and CDR2: SGHVS, FQNEAQ. V lost 4 bases and J 3 bases, leaving 12 bases between the germline ends. CDR3 DNA sequence: TGTGCCAGCAGCTCGGGGGCGCAGGACTATGGCTACACCTTC. It is translated as CASSSGAQDYGYTF.

The table lists this clonotype with many counts. The chain uses TRBV2 and TRBJ1-5; no clear D gene. V gave up 2 bases and J gave up 2 bases, with 10 bases separating them. In germline, CDR1 is SNHLY, CDR2 FYNNEI. The CDR3 has 15 residues. DNA of the CDR3: TGTGCCAGCAGTGAATGGGCCTACGGCAATCAGCCCCAGCATTTT. It specifies CASSEWAYGNQPQHF.

This clonotype was detected ten times or more. V is TRBV19 and J is TRBJ1-5; D unresolved. CDR1 and CDR2 from the germline V gene are LNHDA and SQIVND (reference sequence). V lost 4 bases and J lost 4, with 8 bases in between. The CDR3 is 13 amino acids. DNA of the CDR3: TGTGCCAGTAGTAATGCGGTGAATCAGCCCCAGCATTTT. Its protein is CASSNAVNQPQHF.